This T cell receptor beta chain came from a study of T cells in localized non-small cell lung cancer. Study outcomes and limitations: Heterogeneity within the tumor remains possible, as just one region underwent sequencing. A median of around 60 clones ranked among the top 100 in tumor appeared in adjacent lung. Among the tissues sampled, uninvolved adjacent lung had the highest T cell clonality, above tumor. Longer overall survival was seen with higher T cell density measured in blood.

About this clone: No antigen is known for it.

Some clones are missing from TCRdb's copy, which holds only in-frame ones; the method was immunoSEQ multiplex PCR. This sample carries roughly 90,000 clones, approximately 91% of them seen once, and the ten largest clones take roughly 4.3%. Germline assignment: CDR1 SGHAT and CDR2 FQNNGV. This CDR3 contains 16 residues. Trimming stripped 2 bases from V and 0 bases from J, with 13 bases between. This sequence originates from a woman aged 35 to 70 with stage II squamous cell lung carcinoma. V gene TRBV11-2 combines with J gene TRBJ1-1; D is ambiguous. The specimen comprised PBMCs, sampled before any cancer treatment. The CDR3 sequence is CASSLKLISMNTEAFF. Written as DNA, the CDR3 is TGTGCCAGCAGCTTAAAGTTGATCTCAATGAACACTGAAGCTTTCTTT.